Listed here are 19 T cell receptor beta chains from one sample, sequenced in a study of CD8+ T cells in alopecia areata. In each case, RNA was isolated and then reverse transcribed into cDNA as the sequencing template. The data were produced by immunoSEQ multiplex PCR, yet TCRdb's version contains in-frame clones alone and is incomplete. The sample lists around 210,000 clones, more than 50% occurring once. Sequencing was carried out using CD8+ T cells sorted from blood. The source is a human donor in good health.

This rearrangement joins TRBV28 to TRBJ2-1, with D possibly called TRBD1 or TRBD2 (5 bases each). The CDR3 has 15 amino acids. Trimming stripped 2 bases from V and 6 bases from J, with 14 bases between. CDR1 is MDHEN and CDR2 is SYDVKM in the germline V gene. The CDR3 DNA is TGTGCCAGCAGTTTACCGGGAAGAGGGACCAATGAGCAGTTCTTC. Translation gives CASSLPGRGTNEQFF.

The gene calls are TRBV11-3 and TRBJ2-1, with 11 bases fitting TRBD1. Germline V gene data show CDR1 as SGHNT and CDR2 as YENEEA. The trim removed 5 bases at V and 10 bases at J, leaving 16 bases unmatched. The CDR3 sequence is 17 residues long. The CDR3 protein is CASSNGPGQGVTGEQFF. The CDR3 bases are TGTGCCAGCAGCAACGGTCCGGGACAGGGGGTAACGGGCGAGCAGTTCTTC.

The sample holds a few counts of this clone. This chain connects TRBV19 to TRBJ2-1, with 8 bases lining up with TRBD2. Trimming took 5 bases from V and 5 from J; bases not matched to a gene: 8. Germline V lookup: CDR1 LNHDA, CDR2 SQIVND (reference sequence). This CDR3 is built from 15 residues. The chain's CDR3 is CASSSIAGFDNEQFF. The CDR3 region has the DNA TGTGCCAGTAGTTCAATAGCGGGATTCGACAATGAGCAGTTCTTC.

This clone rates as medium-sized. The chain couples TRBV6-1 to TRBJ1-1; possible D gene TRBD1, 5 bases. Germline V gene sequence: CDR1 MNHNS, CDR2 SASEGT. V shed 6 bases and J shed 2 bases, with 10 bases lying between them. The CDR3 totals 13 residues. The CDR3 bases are TGTGCCAGCAGACTGACAGAAAACACTGAAGCTTTCTTT. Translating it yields CASRLTENTEAFF.

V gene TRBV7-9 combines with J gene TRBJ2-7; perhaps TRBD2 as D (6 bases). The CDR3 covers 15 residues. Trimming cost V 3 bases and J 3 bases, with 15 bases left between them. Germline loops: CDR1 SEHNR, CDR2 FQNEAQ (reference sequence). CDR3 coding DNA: TGTGCCAGCAGCTTTCCCTCGGAGGGATTCTACGAGCAGTACTTC. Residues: CASSFPSEGFYEQYF.

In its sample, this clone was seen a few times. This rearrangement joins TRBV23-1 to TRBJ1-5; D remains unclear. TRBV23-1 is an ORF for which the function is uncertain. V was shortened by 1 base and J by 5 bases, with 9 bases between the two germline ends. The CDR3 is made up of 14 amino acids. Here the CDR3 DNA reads TGCGCCAGCAGTCAATTCATCGGGTATCAGCCCCAGCATTTT. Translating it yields CASSQFIGYQPQHF.

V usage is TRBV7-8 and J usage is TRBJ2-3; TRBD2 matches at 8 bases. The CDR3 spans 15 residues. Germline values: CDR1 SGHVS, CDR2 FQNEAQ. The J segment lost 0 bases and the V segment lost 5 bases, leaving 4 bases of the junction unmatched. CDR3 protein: CASSTSGGSTDTQYF. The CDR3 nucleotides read TGTGCCAGCAGCACTTCGGGGGGGAGCACAGATACGCAGTATTTT.

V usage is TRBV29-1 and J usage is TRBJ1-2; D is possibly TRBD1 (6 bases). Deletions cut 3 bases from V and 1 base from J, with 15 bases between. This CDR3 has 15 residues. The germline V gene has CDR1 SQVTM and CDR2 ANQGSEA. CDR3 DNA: TGCAGCGTTGACACCGGCCAGGGGATTAACTATGGCTACACCTTC. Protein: CSVDTGQGINYGYTF. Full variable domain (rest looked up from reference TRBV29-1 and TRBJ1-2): SAVISQKPSRDICQRGTSLTIQCQVDSQVTMMFWYRQQPGQSLTLIATANQGSEATYESGFVIDKFPISRPNLTFSTLTVSNMSPEDSSIYLCSVDTGQGINYGYTFGSGTRLTVV.

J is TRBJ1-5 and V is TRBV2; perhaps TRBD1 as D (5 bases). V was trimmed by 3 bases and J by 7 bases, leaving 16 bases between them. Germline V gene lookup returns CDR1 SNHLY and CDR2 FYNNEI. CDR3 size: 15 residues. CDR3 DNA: TGTGCCAGCAGTGACTCAGGGCCAGGGTTCCAGCCCCAGCATTTT. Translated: CASSDSGPGFQPQHF. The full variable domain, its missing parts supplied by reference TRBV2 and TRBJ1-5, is EPEVTQTPSHQVTQMGQEVILRCVPISNHLYFYWYRQILGQKVEFLVSFYNNEISEKSEIFDDQFSVERPDGSNFTLKIRSTKLEDSAMYFCASSDSGPGFQPQHFGDGTRLSIL.

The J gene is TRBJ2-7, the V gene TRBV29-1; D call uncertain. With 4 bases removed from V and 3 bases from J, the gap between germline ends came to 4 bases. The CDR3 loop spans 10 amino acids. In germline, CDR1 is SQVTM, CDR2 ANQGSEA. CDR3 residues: CSVADYEQYF. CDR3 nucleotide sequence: TGCAGCGTTGCGGACTACGAGCAGTACTTC.

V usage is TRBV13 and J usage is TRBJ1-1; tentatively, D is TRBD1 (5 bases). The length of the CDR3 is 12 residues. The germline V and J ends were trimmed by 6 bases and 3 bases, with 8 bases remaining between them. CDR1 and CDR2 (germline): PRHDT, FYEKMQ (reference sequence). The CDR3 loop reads CASSLRDTEAFF. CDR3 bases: TGTGCCAGCAGTCTCAGGGACACTGAAGCTTTCTTT.

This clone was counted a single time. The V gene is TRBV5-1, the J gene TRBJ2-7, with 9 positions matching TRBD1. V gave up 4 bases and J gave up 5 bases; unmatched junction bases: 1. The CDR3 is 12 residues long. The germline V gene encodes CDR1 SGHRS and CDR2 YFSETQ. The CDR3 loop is CASSGTGNEQYF. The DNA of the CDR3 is TGCGCCAGCAGCGGGACAGGGAACGAGCAGTACTTC.

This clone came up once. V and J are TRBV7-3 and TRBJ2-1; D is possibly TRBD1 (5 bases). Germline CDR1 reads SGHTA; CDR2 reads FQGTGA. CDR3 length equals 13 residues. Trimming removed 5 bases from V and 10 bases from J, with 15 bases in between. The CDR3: CASSQDTSGEQFF. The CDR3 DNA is TGTGCCAGCAGCCAGGACACCAGTGGGGAGCAGTTCTTC.

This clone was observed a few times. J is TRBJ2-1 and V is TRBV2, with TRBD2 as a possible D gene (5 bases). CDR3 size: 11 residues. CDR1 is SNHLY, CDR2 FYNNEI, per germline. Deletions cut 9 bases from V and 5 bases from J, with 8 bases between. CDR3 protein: CASGGNNEQFF. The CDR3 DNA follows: TGTGCCAGTGGAGGCAACAATGAGCAGTTCTTC.

CDR3 DNA: TGTGCCTGGTCGATCAATGAGCAGTTCTTC. It is translated as CAWSINEQFF. This sequence joins TRBV30 and TRBJ2-1; D unresolved. Germline values: CDR1 GTSNPN, CDR2 SVGIG (reference sequence). This CDR3 has 10 residues. Trimming left V 5 bases short and J 6 bases short, with 5 bases between.

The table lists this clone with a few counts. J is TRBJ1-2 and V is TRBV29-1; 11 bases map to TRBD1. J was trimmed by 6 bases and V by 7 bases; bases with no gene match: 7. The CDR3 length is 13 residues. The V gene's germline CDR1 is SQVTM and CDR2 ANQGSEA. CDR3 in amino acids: CSAAGQGADGYTF. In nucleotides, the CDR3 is TGCAGCGCGGCCGGACAGGGGGCGGATGGCTACACCTTC. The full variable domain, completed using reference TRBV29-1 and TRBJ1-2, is SAVISQKPSRDICQRGTSLTIQCQVDSQVTMMFWYRQQPGQSLTLIATANQGSEATYESGFVIDKFPISRPNLTFSTLTVSNMSPEDSSIYLCSAAGQGADGYTFGSGTRLTVV.

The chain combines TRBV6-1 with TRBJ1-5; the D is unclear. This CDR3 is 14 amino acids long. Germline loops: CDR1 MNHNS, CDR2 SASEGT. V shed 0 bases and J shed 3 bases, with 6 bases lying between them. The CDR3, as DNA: TGTGCCAGCAGTGAAGCCGTTTACAATCAGCCCCAGCATTTT. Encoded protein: CASSEAVYNQPQHF.

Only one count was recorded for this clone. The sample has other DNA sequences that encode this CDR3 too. CDR3 amino acids: CSVRGTEAFF. The CDR3 nucleotides are TGCAGCGTCCGGGGAACTGAAGCTTTCTTT. This rearrangement joins TRBV29-1 to TRBJ1-1; D unresolved. Germline V gives CDR1 SQVTM, CDR2 ANQGSEA. This CDR3 has 10 amino acids. Trimming removed 6 bases at V and 5 bases at J, with 7 bases between.

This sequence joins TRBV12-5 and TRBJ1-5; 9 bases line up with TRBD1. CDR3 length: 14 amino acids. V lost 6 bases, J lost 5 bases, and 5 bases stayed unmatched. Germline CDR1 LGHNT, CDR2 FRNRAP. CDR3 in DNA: TGTGCTAGTGGGTCGGGACAGGGAGATCAGCCCCAGCATTTT. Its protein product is CASGSGQGDQPQHF. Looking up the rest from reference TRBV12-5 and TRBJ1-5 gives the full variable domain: DARVTQTPRHKVTEMGQEVTMRCQPILGHNTVFWYRQTMMQGLELLAYFRNRAPLDDSGMPKDRFSAEMPDATLATLKIQPSEPRDSAVYFCASGSGQGDQPQHFGDGTRLSIL.